These 15 T cell receptor beta chains were all obtained from the same sample, sequenced in a study of OX40 agonist ivuxolimab in advanced cancers. Clones were sequenced by immunoSEQ multiplex PCR, and TCRdb holds only the in-frame ones, with some missing. The sample shows approximately 74,000 clones, around 91% of them seen only once. Sequenced here: CD4+ or CD8+ T cells sorted from blood, sampled in a trial of the OX40 agonist ivuxolimab. All receptors derive from an adult with an advanced solid tumor such as melanoma, head and neck, liver or kidney cancer.

This chain uses TRBV5-1 with TRBJ2-2; a weak D match, TRBD1 (6 bases). The CDR3 loop spans 16 amino acids. Trimming shortened V by 5 bases and J by 6 bases, and 20 bases separated the two germline ends. The germline gives CDR1 SGHRS, CDR2 YFSETQ. DNA for the CDR3: TGCGCCAGCAGAAAAACCGGGACACGAACACCCGGGGAGCTGTTTTTT. This translates into CASRKTGTRTPGELFF. The full variable domain, with the rest looked up from reference TRBV5-1 and TRBJ2-2, is KAGVTQTPRYLIKTRGQQVTLSCSPISGHRSVSWYQQTPGQGLQFLFEYFSETQRNKGNFPGRFSGRQFSNSRSEMNVSTLELGDSALYLCASRKTGTRTPGELFFGEGSRLTVL.

This rearrangement joins TRBV6-5 to TRBJ2-4, with 15 bases fitting TRBD2. V lost 2 bases, J lost 8 bases, and 1 base stayed unmatched. Germline V gene lookup returns CDR1 MNHEY and CDR2 SVGAGI. This CDR3 region has 15 residues. The chain's CDR3 is CASSYRTSGRDIQYF. CDR3 DNA sequence: TGTGCCAGCAGTTACCGGACTAGCGGGAGGGACATTCAGTACTTC.

This clone was counted a single time. The J gene is TRBJ2-7, the V gene TRBV2; no clear D. Trimming stripped 6 bases from V and 2 bases from J, with 8 bases between. The CDR3 spans 12 residues. The germline V gene has CDR1 SNHLY and CDR2 FYNNEI. CDR3 nucleotide sequence: TGTGCCAGCAGCACCGGGCCCTACGAGCAGTACTTC. This translates into CASSTGPYEQYF.

In DNA form, the CDR3 reads TGTGCCAGTAGTTACAGGGAGGGGAATGAGCAGTTCTTC. It specifies CASSYREGNEQFF. The rearrangement joins TRBV19 to TRBJ2-1; D is possibly TRBD2 (7 bases). CDR1 and CDR2 (germline): LNHDA, SQIVND (reference sequence). V was pared by 5 bases and J by 7 bases, with 12 bases between. The CDR3 is 13 residues long. The variable domain in full, with the rest retrieved from reference TRBV19 and TRBJ2-1, is DGGITQSPKYLFRKEGQNVTLSCEQNLNHDAMYWYRQDPGQGLRLIYYSQIVNDFQKGDIAEGYSVSREKKESFPLTVTSAQKNPTAFYLCASSYREGNEQFFGPGTRLTVL.

The chain employs TRBV4-1 and TRBJ1-1; no definite D call. CDR1 and CDR2 from the germline V gene are MGHRA and YSYEKL. This CDR3 region has 15 residues. V dropped 0 bases and J dropped 2 bases, with 10 bases sitting between them. CDR3 amino acids: CASSQDPGLNTEAFF. CDR3 nucleotides: TGCGCCAGCAGCCAAGACCCAGGACTTAACACTGAAGCTTTCTTT.

This chain connects TRBV4-3 to TRBJ2-5, with 11 bases lining up with TRBD2. The V and J ends lost 4 bases and 1 base, in that order; junction bases with no gene match: 5. Germline V gene sequence: CDR1 LGHNA, CDR2 YSLEER. The CDR3 spans 16 residues. CDR3 in amino acids: CASSPGTSGFQETQYF. CDR3 bases: TGCGCCAGCAGCCCTGGGACTAGCGGATTCCAAGAGACCCAGTACTTC.

V gene TRBV27 combines with J gene TRBJ1-5, with D possibly matching TRBD1 (5 bases). The CDR3 runs 13 residues. CDR1 MNHEY and CDR2 SMNVEV come from the germline V gene (reference sequence). V dropped 5 bases and J dropped 4 bases, with 9 bases sitting between them. CDR3 region: CASSIGENQPQHF. CDR3 in DNA: TGTGCCAGCAGTATAGGGGAGAATCAGCCCCAGCATTTT.

This chain links TRBV6-6 with TRBJ1-5, with 7 bases aligning to TRBD1. The CDR3 has 13 residues. Trimming removed 7 bases from V and 4 bases from J; junction bases left unmatched: 4. CDR1 and CDR2 (germline): MNHNY, SVGAGI (reference sequence). CDR3 nucleotide sequence: TGTGCCAGCAATCCAGGGGGAAATCAGCCCCAGCATTTT. It translates to CASNPGGNQPQHF.

The gene calls are TRBV19 and TRBJ2-1, with D hard to call. V shed 3 bases and J shed 0 bases, with 9 bases lying between them. There are 15 residues in the CDR3. Germline V gene lookup returns CDR1 LNHDA and CDR2 SQIVND (reference sequence). CDR3 DNA sequence: TGTGCCAGTAGTATCGGGCGAAGCTCCTACAATGAGCAGTTCTTC. Its translation: CASSIGRSSYNEQFF.

The chain links TRBV7-9 to TRBJ1-4; D remains unclear. Trimming took off 6 bases at V and 7 bases at J, with 15 bases between the two ends. This CDR3 spans 14 amino acids. Germline CDR1 reads SEHNR; CDR2 reads FQNEAQ (reference sequence). The CDR3 protein is CASRGIAGGEKLFF. The CDR3 bases are TGTGCCAGCAGGGGGATAGCCGGAGGTGAAAAACTGTTTTTT.

This CDR3 is CASSQDSARGGFYSGNTIYF. The DNA for the CDR3 is TGCGCCAGCAGCCAAGACTCTGCCAGGGGGGGATTTTACTCTGGAAACACCATATATTTT. The V call is TRBV4-3, the J call TRBJ1-3, with 7 bases fitting TRBD1. Germline V CDR1 and CDR2: LGHNA, YSLEER. CDR3 length equals 20 residues. V was pared by 0 bases and J by 0 bases, with 14 bases of the junction left unmatched.

This CDR3 reads CASSATGGSADTQYF. CDR3 DNA sequence: TGTGCCAGCAGCGCCACGGGGGGATCGGCAGATACGCAGTATTTT. The V gene is TRBV9, the J gene TRBJ2-3, with 7 bases lining up with TRBD2. After removal of 3 bases from V and 4 bases from J, the junction contained 8 bases not matched to a gene. Germline lookup yields CDR1 SGDLS and CDR2 YYNGEE. This CDR3 contains 15 residues.

The rearrangement uses TRBV7-9 and TRBJ2-5; D could derive from TRBD1 or TRBD2 (6 bases each). V gave up 5 bases and J gave up 10 bases, with 23 bases separating them. There are 15 residues in the CDR3. CDR1 and CDR2 (germline): SEHNR, FQNEAQ (reference sequence). The chain's CDR3 is CASSPGTLPSGGQYF. For the CDR3, the DNA is TGTGCCAGCAGCCCCGGGACACTGCCCTCCGGGGGCCAGTACTTC.

As regards this clone: The germline gene is not matched at one end of the junction; a read error may be the cause. The rearrangement uses TRBV7-7 and TRBJ2-1; tentatively, D is TRBD2 (5 bases). In germline, CDR1 is SSHAT, CDR2 FNYEAQ (reference sequence). The CDR3 covers 13 residues. The CDR3 spells CASSRGQENEQFF. CDR3 nucleotides: TGTGCTAGCAGCCGGGGTCAGGAGAATGAGCAGTTCTTC.

This chain connects TRBV11-1 to TRBJ2-5; D is perhaps TRBD1 (7 bases). The germline gives CDR1 SGHAT, CDR2 FQDESV (reference sequence). The CDR3 runs to 14 residues. The ends were cut back, 4 bases at V and 5 bases at J, with 14 bases in the middle. In DNA, the CDR3 is TGTGCCAGCAGCTACGGAGGGGGCACGGAGACCCAGTACTTC. Amino acid sequence: CASSYGGGTETQYF. The variable domain in full, completed from reference TRBV11-1 and TRBJ2-5, reads EAEVAQSPRYKITEKSQAVAFWCDPISGHATLYWYRQILGQGPELLVQFQDESVVDDSQLPKDRFSAERLKGVDSTLKIQPAELGDSAMYLCASSYGGGTETQYFGPGTRLLVL.